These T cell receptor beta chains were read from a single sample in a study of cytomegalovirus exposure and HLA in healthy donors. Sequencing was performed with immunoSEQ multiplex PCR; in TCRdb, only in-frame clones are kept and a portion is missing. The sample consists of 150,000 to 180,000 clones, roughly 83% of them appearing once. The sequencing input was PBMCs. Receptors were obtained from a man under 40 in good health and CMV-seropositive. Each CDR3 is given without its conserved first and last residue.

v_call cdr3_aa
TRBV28 ASSSTGWEAF
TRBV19 ASRGTGEVNQPQH
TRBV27 ASSLRGGSYNSPLH
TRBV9 ASSPLDRGTYEQY
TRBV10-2 ATERVNNEQF
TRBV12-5 ASGLDRRAGDKYEQY
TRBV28 AHSGSGSASYEQY
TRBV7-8 ASSPQRRLDQPQH
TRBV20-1 TLPGGDTQY
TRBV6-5 ASRMGARNTIY
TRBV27 ASSSGLAGPF
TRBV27 ASSPPLAGAYNEQF
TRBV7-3 ASGASGGTTDTQY
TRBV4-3 ASSQASGVMGPVRNSPLH
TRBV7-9 ASSRPPGDTQY
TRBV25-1 ASSPGQGSNTEAF
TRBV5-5 ASSLASGGSYNEQF
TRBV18 ASSRYRAMNTEAF
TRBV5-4 ASSLGGSSGRVDTQY
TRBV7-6 ASSFTGLEGYT
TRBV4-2 ASSQDKHPTYEQY
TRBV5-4 ASRPDLGHYGYT
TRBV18 ASSPFPEEYSNQPQH
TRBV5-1 ASSLGGDRGQYEQY
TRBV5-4 ASSPLAGNTEAF
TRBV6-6 ASSTNQPQH
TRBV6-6 ASSYQTVYNEQF
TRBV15 ATSRGGRGNEKLF
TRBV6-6 ASRHLEGGRVGPQH
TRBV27 ASSLYDKGQSF